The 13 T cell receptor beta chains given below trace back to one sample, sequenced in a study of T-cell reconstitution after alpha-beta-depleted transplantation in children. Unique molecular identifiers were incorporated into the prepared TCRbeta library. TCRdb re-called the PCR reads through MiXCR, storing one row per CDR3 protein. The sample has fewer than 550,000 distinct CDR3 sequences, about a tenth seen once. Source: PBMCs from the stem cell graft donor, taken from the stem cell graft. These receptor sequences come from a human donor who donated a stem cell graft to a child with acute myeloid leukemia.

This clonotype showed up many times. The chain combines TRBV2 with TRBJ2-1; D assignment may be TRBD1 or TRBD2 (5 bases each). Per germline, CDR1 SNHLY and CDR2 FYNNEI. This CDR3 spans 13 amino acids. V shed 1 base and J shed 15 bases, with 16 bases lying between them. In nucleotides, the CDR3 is TGTGCCAGCAGTGAAGGGGACCTCCTGGGGTCGTTCTTC. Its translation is CASSEGDLLGSFF. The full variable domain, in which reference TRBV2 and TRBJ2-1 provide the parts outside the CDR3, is EPEVTQTPSHQVTQMGQEVILRCVPISNHLYFYWYRQILGQKVEFLVSFYNNEISEKSEIFDDQFSVERPDGSNFTLKIRSTKLEDSAMYFCASSEGDLLGSFFGPGTRLTVL.

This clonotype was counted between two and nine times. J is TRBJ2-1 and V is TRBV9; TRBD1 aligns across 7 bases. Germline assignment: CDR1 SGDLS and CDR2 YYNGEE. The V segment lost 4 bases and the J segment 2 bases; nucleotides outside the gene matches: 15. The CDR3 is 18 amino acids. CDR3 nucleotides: TGTGCCAGCAGCCACGATGAGGGGGCGCGGCACACCTACAATGAGCAGTTCTTC. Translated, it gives CASSHDEGARHTYNEQFF.

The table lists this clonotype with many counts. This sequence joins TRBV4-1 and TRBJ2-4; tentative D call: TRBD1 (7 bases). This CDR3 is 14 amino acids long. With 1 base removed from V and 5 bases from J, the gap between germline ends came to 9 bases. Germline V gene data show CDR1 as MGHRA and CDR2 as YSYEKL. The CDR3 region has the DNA TGCGCCAGCAGCCAAGCCAGGGGGGAAAACATTCAGTACTTC. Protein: CASSQARGENIQYF.

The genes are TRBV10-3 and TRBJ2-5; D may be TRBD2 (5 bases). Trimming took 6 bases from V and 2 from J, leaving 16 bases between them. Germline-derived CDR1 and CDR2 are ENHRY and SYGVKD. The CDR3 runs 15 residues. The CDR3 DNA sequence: TGTGCCATCAGCGTTGATCGAGGGTTACAAGAGACCCAGTACTTC. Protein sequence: CAISVDRGLQETQYF.

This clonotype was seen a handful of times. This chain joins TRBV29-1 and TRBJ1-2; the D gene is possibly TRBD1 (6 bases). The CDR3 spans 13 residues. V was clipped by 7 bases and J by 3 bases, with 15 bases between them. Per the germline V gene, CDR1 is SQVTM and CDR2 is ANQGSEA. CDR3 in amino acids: CSAPRGGDYGYTF. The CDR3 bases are TGCAGCGCACCCAGGGGTGGAGACTATGGCTACACCTTC.

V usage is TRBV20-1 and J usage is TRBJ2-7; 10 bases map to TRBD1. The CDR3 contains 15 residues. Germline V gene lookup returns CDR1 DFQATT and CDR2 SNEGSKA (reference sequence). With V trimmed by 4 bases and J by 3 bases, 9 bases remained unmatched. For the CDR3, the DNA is TGCAGTGCTACTTCCGGGACAGGGGAGGTCTACGAGCAGTACTTC. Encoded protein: CSATSGTGEVYEQYF.

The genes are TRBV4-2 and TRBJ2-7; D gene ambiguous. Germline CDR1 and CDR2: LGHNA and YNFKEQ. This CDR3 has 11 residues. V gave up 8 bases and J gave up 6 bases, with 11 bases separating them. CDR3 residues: CASSGGLEQYF. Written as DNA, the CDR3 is TGTGCCAGCTCTGGTGGCCTCGAGCAGTACTTC.

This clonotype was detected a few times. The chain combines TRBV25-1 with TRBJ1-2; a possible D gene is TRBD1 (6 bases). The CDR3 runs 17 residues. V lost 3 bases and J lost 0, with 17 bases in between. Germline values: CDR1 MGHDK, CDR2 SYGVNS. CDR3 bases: TGTGCCAGCAGTGAGGTTGAGGGGGGGCCTACTAACTATGGCTACACCTTC. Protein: CASSEVEGGPTNYGYTF.

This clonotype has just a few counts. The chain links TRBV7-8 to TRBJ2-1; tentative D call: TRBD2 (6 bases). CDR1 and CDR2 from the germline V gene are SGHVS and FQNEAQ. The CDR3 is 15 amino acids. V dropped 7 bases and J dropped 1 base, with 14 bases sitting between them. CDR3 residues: CASNGGGPSYNEQFF. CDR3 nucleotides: TGTGCCAGCAATGGGGGAGGACCTTCCTACAATGAGCAGTTCTTC.

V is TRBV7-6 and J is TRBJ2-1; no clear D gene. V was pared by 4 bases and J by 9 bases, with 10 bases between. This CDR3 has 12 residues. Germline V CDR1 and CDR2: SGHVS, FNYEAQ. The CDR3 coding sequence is TGTGCCAGCAGCTACTGGGGTGGTGAGCAGTTCTTC. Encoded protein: CASSYWGGEQFF. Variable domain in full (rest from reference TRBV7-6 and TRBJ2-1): GAGVSQSPRYKVTKRGQDVALRCDPISGHVSLYWYRQALGQGPEFLTYFNYEAQQDKSGLPNDRFSAERPEGSISTLTIQRTEQRDSAMYRCASSYWGGEQFFGPGTRLTVL.

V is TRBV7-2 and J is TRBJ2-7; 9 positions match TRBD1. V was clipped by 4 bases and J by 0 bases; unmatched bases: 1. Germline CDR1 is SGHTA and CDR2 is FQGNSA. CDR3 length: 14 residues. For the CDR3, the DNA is TGTGCCAGCAGCTGGACAGGGGACTCCTACGAGCAGTACTTC. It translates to CASSWTGDSYEQYF.

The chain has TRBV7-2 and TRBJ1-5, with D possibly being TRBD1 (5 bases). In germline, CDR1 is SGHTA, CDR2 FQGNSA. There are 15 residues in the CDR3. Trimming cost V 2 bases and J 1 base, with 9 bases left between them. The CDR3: CASSLRDGSNQPQHF. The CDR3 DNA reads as TGTGCCAGCAGCTTAAGGGACGGGAGCAATCAGCCCCAGCATTTT.

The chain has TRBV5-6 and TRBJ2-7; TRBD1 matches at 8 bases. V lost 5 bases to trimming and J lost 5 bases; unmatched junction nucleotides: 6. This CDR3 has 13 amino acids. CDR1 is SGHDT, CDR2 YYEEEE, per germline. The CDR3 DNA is TGTGCCAGCAGTCCGGACAGGGTCCACGAGCAGTACTTC. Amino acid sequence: CASSPDRVHEQYF.